This TCR beta chain comes out of a study of blood T cell repertoires in COVID-19. Authors' data handling: Reference gene primers were amplified, and this amplification served to estimate nucleated cell counts. Measured with immunoSEQ multiplex PCR; TCRdb has only the in-frame clones, and not every one. From that table come the V and J calls and clone size; the DNA was used to work out D and trimming. The table lists under 200,000 clones, roughly 81% of them singletons. This TCR derives from a woman older than 75 with acute or convalescent COVID-19. The sample was peripheral blood.

CDR3 sequence (DNA): TGCGCCAGCAGCCACCCGACAGGCAAAAACATTCAGTACTTC. Residues: CASSHPTGKNIQYF. The chain has TRBV4-1 and TRBJ2-4; D possibly corresponds to TRBD1 (6 bases). Deletions cut 3 bases from V and 3 bases from J, with 9 bases between. Germline V gene lookup returns CDR1 MGHRA and CDR2 YSYEKL. The CDR3 has 14 residues.